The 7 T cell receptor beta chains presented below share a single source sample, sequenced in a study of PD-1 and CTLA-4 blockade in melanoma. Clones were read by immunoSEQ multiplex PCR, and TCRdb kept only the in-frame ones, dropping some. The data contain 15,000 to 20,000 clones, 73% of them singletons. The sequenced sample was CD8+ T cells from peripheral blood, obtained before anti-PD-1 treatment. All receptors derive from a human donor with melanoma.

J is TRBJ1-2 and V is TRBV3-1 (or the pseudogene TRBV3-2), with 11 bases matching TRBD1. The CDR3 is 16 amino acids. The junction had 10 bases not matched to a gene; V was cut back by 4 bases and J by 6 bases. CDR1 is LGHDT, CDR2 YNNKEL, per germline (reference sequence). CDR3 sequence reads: CASSPRGTGGFDGYTF. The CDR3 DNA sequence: TGTGCCAGCAGCCCAAGGGGGACAGGGGGTTTCGATGGCTACACCTTC.

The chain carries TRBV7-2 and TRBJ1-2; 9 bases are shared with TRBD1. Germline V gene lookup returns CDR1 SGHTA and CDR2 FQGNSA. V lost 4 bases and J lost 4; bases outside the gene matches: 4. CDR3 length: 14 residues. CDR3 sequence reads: CASSSGTGPYGYTF. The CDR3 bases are TGTGCCAGCAGCTCAGGGACAGGGCCCTATGGCTACACCTTC.

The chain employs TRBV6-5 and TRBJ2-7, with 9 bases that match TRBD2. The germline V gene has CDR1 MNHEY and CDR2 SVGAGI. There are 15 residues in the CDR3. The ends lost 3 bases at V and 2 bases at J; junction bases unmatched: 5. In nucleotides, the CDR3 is TGTGCCAGCAGTTATGGGCCTAGCGGGGCCTACGAGCAGTACTTC. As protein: CASSYGPSGAYEQYF.

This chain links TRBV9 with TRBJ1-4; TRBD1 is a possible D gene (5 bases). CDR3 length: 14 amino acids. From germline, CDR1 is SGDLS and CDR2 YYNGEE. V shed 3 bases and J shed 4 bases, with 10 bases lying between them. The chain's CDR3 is CASSAAGINEKLFF. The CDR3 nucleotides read TGTGCCAGCAGCGCCGCAGGGATTAATGAAAAACTGTTTTTT.

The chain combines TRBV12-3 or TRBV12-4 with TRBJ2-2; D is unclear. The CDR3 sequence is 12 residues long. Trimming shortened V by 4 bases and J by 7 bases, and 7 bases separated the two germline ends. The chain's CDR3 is CASSSTGGELFF. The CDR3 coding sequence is TGTGCCAGCAGTTCTACCGGCGGGGAGCTGTTTTTT.

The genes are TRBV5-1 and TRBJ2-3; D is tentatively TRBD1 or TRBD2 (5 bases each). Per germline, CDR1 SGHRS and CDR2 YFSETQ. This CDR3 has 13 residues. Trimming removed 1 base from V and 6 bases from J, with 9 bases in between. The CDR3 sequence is CASSLIGDDTQYF. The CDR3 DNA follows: TGCGCCAGCAGCTTGATTGGGGACGATACGCAGTATTTT.

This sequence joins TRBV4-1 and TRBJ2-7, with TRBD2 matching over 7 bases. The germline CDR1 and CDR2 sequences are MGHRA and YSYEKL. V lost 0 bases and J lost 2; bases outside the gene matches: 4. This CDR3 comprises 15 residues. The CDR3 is CASSQEERGPYEQYF. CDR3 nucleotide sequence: TGCGCCAGCAGCCAAGAAGAGCGGGGACCCTACGAGCAGTACTTC.